The source of this T cell receptor (beta chain) is a study of blood T cell repertoires in COVID-19. Methods used by the authors: Quantification of nucleated cells was approximated via reference gene primer amplification. Assay: immunoSEQ multiplex PCR; the TCRdb copy retains only in-frame clones and omits some. V and J calls and clone size are as listed in that table; D and trimming were resolved from the DNA. Seen here are roughly 280,000 clones, over 80% observed once, and the top ten hold about 4.9%. V was clipped by 3 bases and J by 1 base; unmatched bases: 8. The germline gives CDR1 SGHAT, CDR2 FQNNGV. CDR3 length: 16 amino acids.

The gene calls are TRBV11-2 and TRBJ1-2; 7 bases agree with TRBD1. Sequencing was performed on peripheral blood. This TCR derives from a man aged 60 to 75 who had recovered from COVID-19. The CDR3 DNA follows: TGTGCCAGCAGCTTCGAGGCAGGGGGTCGTAACTATGGCTACACCTTC. As protein: CASSFEAGGRNYGYTF.